One sample yielded the 32 T cell receptor beta chains listed below, sequenced in a study of T-cell memory formation after mild COVID-19. Each CDR3 protein gets one entry after TCRdb re-called the 5' RACE reads with MiXCR. Found here are 45,000 to 50,000 distinct CDR3 sequences, around 7% of them singletons; the top ten hold approximately 1.5%. Sequencing used PBMCs or a T cell subset sorted from them (not recorded which). All receptors derive from a man in his late teens or twenties who had mild COVID-19 (a few samples of this study predate the infection). Cell type and time point are not known.

The rearrangement uses TRBV18 and TRBJ1-2; the D is unclear. Germline assignment: CDR1 KGHSH and CDR2 LQKENI. V lost 2 bases and J lost 6, with 10 bases in between. The CDR3 extends over 13 amino acids. The CDR3 DNA reads TGTGCCAGCTCACCAGACGGGCTGGATGGCTACACCTTC. This encodes CASSPDGLDGYTF.

The chain recombines TRBV11-2 with TRBJ2-3; no reliable D call. V shed 3 bases and J shed 2 bases, with 3 bases lying between them. Germline V gene sequence: CDR1 SGHAT, CDR2 FQNNGV. The CDR3 consists of 12 residues. For the CDR3, the DNA is TGTGCCAGCAGCTTCAACACAGATACGCAGTATTTT. Protein product: CASSFNTDTQYF. The entire variable domain, with the rest obtained from reference TRBV11-2 and TRBJ2-3, is as follows: EAGVAQSPRYKIIEKRQSVAFWCNPISGHATLYWYQQILGQGPKLLIQFQNNGVVDDSQLPKDRFSAERLKGVDSTLKIQPAKLEDSAVYLCASSFNTDTQYFGPGTRLTVL.

This clonotype was counted a few times. The rearrangement joins TRBV7-9 to TRBJ2-7; 8 bases line up with TRBD2. CDR3 length: 14 amino acids. Per the germline V gene, CDR1 is SEHNR and CDR2 is FQNEAQ (reference sequence). Losses at the gene ends were 5 bases for V and 5 bases for J; bases not matched to a gene: 8. The CDR3 here is CASSGTGGGHEQYV. The CDR3 region has the DNA TGTGCCAGCAGCGGTACCGGGGGGGGCCACGAGCAGTACGTC.

This clonotype occurred many times. V and J are TRBV7-2 and TRBJ2-5; 7 bases align to TRBD1. The V gene's germline CDR1 is SGHTA and CDR2 FQGNSA. The length of the CDR3 is 15 residues. V gave up 5 bases and J gave up 0 bases; unmatched junction bases: 6. CDR3 region: CASSASQGYQETQYF. The CDR3 nucleotides are TGTGCCAGCAGCGCGTCACAGGGGTACCAAGAGACCCAGTACTTC.

The chain recombines TRBV7-9 with TRBJ1-2; no firm D call. Trimming stripped 5 bases from V and 3 bases from J, with 13 bases between. The CDR3 contains 14 residues. The germline gives CDR1 SEHNR, CDR2 FQNEAQ (reference sequence). In DNA form, the CDR3 reads TGTGCCAGCAGCCCGCAGCCCCTTTACTATGGCTACACCTTC. It codes for CASSPQPLYYGYTF. Combining the CDR3 with reference TRBV7-9 and TRBJ1-2 gives the whole variable domain DTGVSQNPRHKITKRGQNVTFRCDPISEHNRLYWYRQTLGQGPEFLTYFQNEAQLEKSRLLSDRFSAERPKGSFSTLEIQRTEQGDSAMYLCASSPQPLYYGYTFGSGTRLTVV.

V usage is TRBV6-5 and J usage is TRBJ1-1; D unresolved. This CDR3 spans 15 amino acids. V lost 1 base and J lost 1, with 10 bases in between. Germline CDR1 MNHEY, CDR2 SVGAGI. The CDR3 DNA reads TGTGCCAGCAGTTACTACGGTCGGGGGAACACTGAAGCTTTCTTT. Amino acid sequence: CASSYYGRGNTEAFF.

The chain links TRBV2 to TRBJ2-3, with a possible D match to TRBD1 (7 bases). Germline V gene sequence: CDR1 SNHLY, CDR2 FYNNEI. The CDR3 has 16 residues. Trimming took 2 bases from V and 4 from J, leaving 16 bases between them. The CDR3, as DNA: TGTGCCAGCAGTGAACGGCAGGGGGGATTCGCAGATACGCAGTATTTT. It specifies CASSERQGGFADTQYF.

At least ten counts were recorded for this clonotype. J is TRBJ1-3 and V is TRBV12-3 or TRBV12-4, with unresolved D. The ends were cut back, 1 base at V and 0 bases at J, with 10 bases in the middle. The CDR3 spans 16 residues. CDR3 in DNA: TGTGCCAGCAGTTTAGTAGGGCGCAGCTCTGGAAACACCATATATTTT. Protein product: CASSLVGRSSGNTIYF.

In its sample, this clonotype was seen a few times. This chain connects TRBV6-5 to TRBJ2-6, with 9 bases lining up with TRBD1. Germline CDR1 and CDR2: MNHEY and SVGAGI. The CDR3 contains 15 residues. J gave up 4 bases and V 6 bases, and 4 bases lay outside the gene matches. The CDR3 sequence: CASRNRGPGANVLTF. CDR3 bases: TGTGCCAGCAGAAACAGGGGGCCAGGGGCCAACGTCCTGACTTTC.

V and J are TRBV19 and TRBJ2-3, with TRBD2 matching over 8 bases. Germline V gene sequence: CDR1 LNHDA, CDR2 SQIVND (reference sequence). CDR3 length equals 15 residues. Germline trimming cut 5 bases from V and 2 bases from J; bases unmatched to any gene: 6. The CDR3 is CASSPLAGTTDTQYF. CDR3 DNA sequence: TGTGCCAGTAGTCCCTTAGCGGGGACCACAGATACGCAGTATTTT.

This clonotype occurred a few times. The chain combines TRBV7-9 with TRBJ2-3; D gene unclear. V was cut by 1 base and J by 8 bases, with 13 bases left in between. The germline V gene has CDR1 SEHNR and CDR2 FQNEAQ (reference sequence). The CDR3 has 14 amino acids. The CDR3 loop reads CASSLGWDQSTQYF. The DNA for the CDR3 is TGTGCCAGCAGCTTAGGATGGGATCAAAGTACGCAGTATTTT.

The chain links TRBV4-1 to TRBJ1-3, with D perhaps matching TRBD1 (5 bases). Per the germline V gene, CDR1 is MGHRA and CDR2 is YSYEKL. V was shortened by 3 bases and J by 3 bases, with 9 bases between the two germline ends. The CDR3 contains 14 residues. For the CDR3, the DNA is TGCGCCAGCAGCCAGGGGGGTTATGGAAACACCATATATTTT. Translated: CASSQGGYGNTIYF.

Ten or more counts support this clonotype. The rearrangement joins TRBV29-1 to TRBJ1-1; no firm D call. The germline CDR1 and CDR2 sequences are SQVTM and ANQGSEA. This CDR3 comprises 13 residues. Between the trimmed V and J ends, which lost 2 bases and 0 bases, there was a span of 7 bases. The CDR3 DNA follows: TGCAGCGTTGAACCAGCCCTGAACACTGAAGCTTTCTTT. This gives the protein CSVEPALNTEAFF. The entire variable domain, with the rest obtained from reference TRBV29-1 and TRBJ1-1, is as follows: SAVISQKPSRDICQRGTSLTIQCQVDSQVTMMFWYRQQPGQSLTLIATANQGSEATYESGFVIDKFPISRPNLTFSTLTVSNMSPEDSSIYLCSVEPALNTEAFFGQGTRLTVV.

The chain links TRBV7-9 to TRBJ1-1; D unresolved. Germline-derived CDR1 and CDR2 are SEHNR and FQNEAQ (reference sequence). This CDR3 contains 13 residues. The V end lost 6 bases, the J end lost 4 bases, and 12 bases lay between the germline ends. In DNA form, the CDR3 reads TGTGCCAGCAGTCCAAACATGGTCACTGAAGCTTTCTTT. It specifies CASSPNMVTEAFF. Variable domain in full (rest from reference TRBV7-9 and TRBJ1-1): DTGVSQNPRHKITKRGQNVTFRCDPISEHNRLYWYRQTLGQGPEFLTYFQNEAQLEKSRLLSDRFSAERPKGSFSTLEIQRTEQGDSAMYLCASSPNMVTEAFFGQGTRLTVV.

This clonotype was found many times. The junction does not match germline at one end; this may be a read error. V is TRBV12-3 or TRBV12-4 and J is TRBJ2-1; D not resolved. The CDR3 covers 14 residues. CDR3 amino acids: CASCSGLPAPDQHF. DNA of the CDR3: TGTGCCAGCTGTAGTGGGCTCCCGGCCCCCGACCAACACTTC.

This clonotype was counted between two and nine times. The rearrangement uses TRBV24-1 and TRBJ2-4; 9 bases map to TRBD1. Germline V gene data show CDR1 as KGHDR and CDR2 as SFDVKD. This CDR3 is built from 17 residues. Unmatched junction bases numbered 4, after V lost 0 bases and J lost 2 bases. The CDR3 DNA is TGTGCCACCAGTGATTTGTCAAACAGGGGGCCCAAAAACATTCAGTACTTC. This encodes CATSDLSNRGPKNIQYF.

This clonotype was seen many times. This rearrangement joins TRBV12-3 or TRBV12-4 to TRBJ2-3; D gene unclear. The CDR3 is made up of 12 amino acids. Trimming left V 3 bases short and J 4 bases short, with 5 bases between. The CDR3 loop is CASSLYPDTQYF. The CDR3 DNA is TGTGCCAGCAGTTTGTATCCAGATACGCAGTATTTT.

This clonotype has only a few counts. V gene TRBV25-1 combines with J gene TRBJ1-2, with D perhaps matching TRBD1 (6 bases). The CDR3 runs to 13 residues. The ends were cut back, 6 bases at V and 6 bases at J, with 14 bases in the middle. Germline V lookup: CDR1 MGHDK, CDR2 SYGVNS. The CDR3 protein is CASSRIPGDGYTF. The CDR3 DNA follows: TGTGCCAGCAGCCGAATCCCAGGGGATGGCTACACCTTC.

The chain links TRBV28 to TRBJ1-5; 8 bases are shared with TRBD1. V lost 4 bases to trimming and J lost 6 bases; unmatched junction nucleotides: 8. Per germline, CDR1 MDHEN and CDR2 SYDVKM. This CDR3 has 15 amino acids. The CDR3 DNA is TGTGCCAGCAGTTCCGTGACAGGGGCAATTCAGCCCCAGCATTTT. Translation: CASSSVTGAIQPQHF.

Ten or more counts support this clonotype. The rearrangement links TRBV7-8 to TRBJ1-1; 8 positions match TRBD1. Germline values: CDR1 SGHVS, CDR2 FQNEAQ. The CDR3 spans 14 residues. J lost 3 bases, V lost 2 bases, and 2 bases had no gene match. CDR3 protein: CASSLSGGYTEAFF. CDR3 bases: TGTGCCAGCAGCTTATCAGGGGGCTACACTGAAGCTTTCTTT.

The chain combines TRBV18 with TRBJ1-3; no firm D call. Trimming pared 1 base from V and 0 bases from J, leaving 4 bases between. This CDR3 has 14 amino acids. The germline CDR1 and CDR2 sequences are KGHSH and LQKENI. CDR3 coding DNA: TGTGCCAGCTCACCACTCCACTCTGGAAACACCATATATTTT. It is translated as CASSPLHSGNTIYF.

This clonotype was seen repeatedly, ten times or more. This chain connects TRBV7-2 to TRBJ2-1; D might be TRBD2 (6 bases). This CDR3 is built from 13 residues. Trimming pared 5 bases from V and 9 bases from J, leaving 14 bases between. CDR1 SGHTA and CDR2 FQGNSA come from the germline V gene. The CDR3 sequence: CASSASSVGEQFF. In nucleotides, the CDR3 is TGTGCCAGCAGCGCCTCTAGCGTTGGTGAGCAGTTCTTC.

The CDR3 DNA is TGTGCCAGCAGCTCGAGACTTCTAGCGGGGGGAGAGACCCAGTACTTC. It translates to CASSSRLLAGGETQYF. The gene calls are TRBV7-6 and TRBJ2-5; 11 nucleotides align to TRBD2. The CDR3 loop spans 16 amino acids. With V trimmed by 4 bases and J by 4 bases, 8 bases remained unmatched. Germline assignment: CDR1 SGHVS and CDR2 FNYEAQ.

The chain employs TRBV9 and TRBJ2-2; unclear D gene. The CDR3 covers 15 residues. V shed 4 bases and J shed 3 bases, with 13 bases lying between them. Germline-derived CDR1 and CDR2 are SGDLS and YYNGEE. CDR3 protein: CASSFQDGHTGELFF. CDR3 coding DNA: TGTGCCAGCAGCTTCCAGGACGGGCACACCGGGGAGCTGTTTTTT.

V usage is TRBV28 and J usage is TRBJ1-6, with TRBD1 as a possible D gene (6 bases). V was pared by 5 bases and J by 8 bases, with 13 bases between. The CDR3 length is 14 residues. Germline lookup yields CDR1 MDHEN and CDR2 SYDVKM. CDR3 in DNA: TGTGCCAGCAGTCCCGCAGGGGCCCATTCACCCCTCCACTTT. This translates into CASSPAGAHSPLHF.

This clonotype was found a few times. This chain links TRBV9 with TRBJ2-2; D gene ambiguous. The CDR3 covers 17 residues. V lost 4 bases to trimming and J lost 6 bases, with 22 bases between them. From germline, CDR1 is SGDLS and CDR2 YYNGEE. In DNA form, the CDR3 reads TGTGCCAGCAGCTCCGGGCAATCTAGTTTTAGGGCCGGGGAGCTGTTTTTT. The encoded protein is CASSSGQSSFRAGELFF.

This chain links TRBV19 with TRBJ2-1; the D gene is possibly TRBD1 (5 bases). V was pared by 3 bases and J by 7 bases, with 16 bases between. CDR1 LNHDA and CDR2 SQIVND come from the germline V gene (reference sequence). This CDR3 is built from 15 residues. The CDR3 DNA reads as TGTGCCAGTAGTATCTCCAGGGCACAGCTAAATGAGCAGTTCTTC. It encodes CASSISRAQLNEQFF.

This clonotype was recorded a few times. The chain has TRBV6-6 and TRBJ2-3; unclear D gene. CDR1 is MNHNY and CDR2 is SVGAGI in the germline V gene (reference sequence). This CDR3 is built from 12 residues. V lost 11 bases and J lost 0, with 9 bases in between. CDR3 sequence reads: CAVGPSTDTQYF. The DNA of the CDR3 is TGTGCCGTCGGACCTAGCACAGATACGCAGTATTTT.

This clonotype appeared many times. In nucleotides, the CDR3 is TGTGCCAGCAGGCCGTCAGAAATCTACGAGCAGTACGTC. Translated: CASRPSEIYEQYV. The V gene is TRBV28, the J gene TRBJ2-7; D call uncertain. The CDR3 loop spans 13 amino acids. V lost 6 bases, J lost 3 bases, and 12 bases lay in between. CDR1 is MDHEN, CDR2 SYDVKM, per germline.

The chain combines TRBV7-6 with TRBJ2-2; 7 positions match TRBD2. J was trimmed by 5 bases and V by 3 bases; bases with no gene match: 3. The germline V gene has CDR1 SGHVS and CDR2 FNYEAQ. This CDR3 has 14 amino acids. The CDR3 loop reads CASSLGGGTGELFF. In DNA, the CDR3 is TGTGCCAGCAGCTTGGGCGGGGGAACCGGGGAGCTGTTTTTT. Full variable domain (remainder filled in from reference TRBV7-6 and TRBJ2-2): GAGVSQSPRYKVTKRGQDVALRCDPISGHVSLYWYRQALGQGPEFLTYFNYEAQQDKSGLPNDRFSAERPEGSISTLTIQRTEQRDSAMYRCASSLGGGTGELFFGEGSRLTVL.

This rearrangement joins TRBV12-5 to TRBJ1-5; D gene ambiguous. The V end was cut by 3 bases, the J end by 9 bases, with 3 bases between. Germline V gene sequence: CDR1 LGHNT, CDR2 FRNRAP. CDR3 length: 10 residues. The CDR3 sequence: CASGFPPQHF. As DNA, the CDR3 is TGTGCTAGTGGTTTTCCGCCCCAGCATTTT.

The chain employs TRBV7-9 and TRBJ2-4; D is possibly TRBD1 (6 bases). This CDR3 contains 15 residues. Germline V gives CDR1 SEHNR, CDR2 FQNEAQ (reference sequence). V was pared by 5 bases and J by 3 bases, with 14 bases between. The CDR3 nucleotides are TGTGCCAGCAGCCTTGCTGGGGGACACAAAAACATTCAGTACTTC. This encodes CASSLAGGHKNIQYF.